Presented here are 25 T cell receptor beta chains from one specimen sequenced in a study of cytomegalovirus exposure and HLA in healthy donors. Both 60 Vbeta primers and 13 Jbeta primers went into the PCR. Method: immunoSEQ multiplex PCR; TCRdb's copy keeps in-frame clones and lacks some. Of 150,000 to 200,000 clones in the sample, less than 90% were seen once. Material: PBMCs. Receptor source: a man between 45 and 60 years old in good health and CMV-seronegative.

The rearrangement joins TRBV9 to TRBJ2-5, with D possibly being TRBD1 (6 bases). This CDR3 is built from 15 residues. Trimming stripped 0 bases from V and 9 bases from J, with 18 bases between. The germline CDR1 and CDR2 sequences are SGDLS and YYNGEE. The CDR3 DNA is TGTGCCAGCAGCGTAGTTCCGACCGGGACACAGCCCCAGTACTTC. Protein: CASSVVPTGTQPQYF.

The CDR3 coding sequence is TGTGCCAGTAGTATAACAGGTAGCTCTGGGGCCAACGTCCTGACTTTC. Its protein product is CASSITGSSGANVLTF. The V and J genes are TRBV19 and TRBJ2-6; TRBD1 might be the D (5 bases). CDR1 and CDR2 (germline): LNHDA, SQIVND (reference sequence). Trimming cost V 2 bases and J 0 bases, with 8 bases left between them. CDR3 length: 16 residues.

The rearrangement joins TRBV29-1 to TRBJ1-1; 9 positions agree with TRBD1. CDR3 size: 14 residues. From germline, CDR1 is SQVTM and CDR2 ANQGSEA. The V segment lost 6 bases and the J segment 3 bases; nucleotides outside the gene matches: 8. In DNA, the CDR3 is TGCAGCGTGGCAATCCGGGACAGGGACACTGAAGCTTTCTTT. Translation: CSVAIRDRDTEAFF. Based on the CDR3 plus reference TRBV29-1 and TRBJ1-1, the full variable domain is SAVISQKPSRDICQRGTSLTIQCQVDSQVTMMFWYRQQPGQSLTLIATANQGSEATYESGFVIDKFPISRPNLTFSTLTVSNMSPEDSSIYLCSVAIRDRDTEAFFGQGTRLTVV.

In this sample, this clone turned up a few times. The rearrangement uses TRBV6-5 and TRBJ2-1; D is possibly TRBD1 (6 bases). CDR1 MNHEY and CDR2 SVGAGI come from the germline V gene. V gave up 7 bases and J gave up 8 bases, with 21 bases separating them. The CDR3 covers 15 residues. CDR3 nucleotide sequence: TGTGCCAGCATTTCACAGGGATGGGCTGGCGATGAGCAGTTCTTC. It encodes CASISQGWAGDEQFF.

The chain couples TRBV6-1 to TRBJ2-7, with 8 positions matching TRBD1. J lost 4 bases, V lost 2 bases, and 4 bases had no gene match. CDR1 MNHNS and CDR2 SASEGT come from the germline V gene. The CDR3 length is 14 residues. The CDR3 DNA sequence: TGTGCCAGCAGTGAAAGGCAGGGGGCGTACGAGCAGTACTTC. Translated: CASSERQGAYEQYF.

The chain recombines TRBV5-6 with TRBJ1-5, with 7 nucleotides matching TRBD1. The V gene end was trimmed by 0 bases and the J gene end by 8 bases; junction bases not matched to a gene: 5. The CDR3 totals 14 residues. The germline V gene has CDR1 SGHDT and CDR2 YYEEEE. The CDR3, as DNA: TGTGCCAGCAGCTTGGGAGGGGGCGTGGAGCCCCAGCATTTT. The encoded protein is CASSLGGGVEPQHF. Using reference TRBV5-6 and TRBJ1-5 for the parts outside the CDR3, the full variable domain is DAGVTQSPTHLIKTRGQQVTLRCSPKSGHDTVSWYQQALGQGPQFIFQYYEEEERQRGNFPDRFSGHQFPNYSSELNVNALLLGDSALYLCASSLGGGVEPQHFGDGTRLSIL.

The rearrangement joins TRBV19 to TRBJ2-2, with 10 bases fitting TRBD1. The CDR3 has 15 amino acids. CDR1 and CDR2 from the germline V gene are LNHDA and SQIVND (reference sequence). With 3 bases clipped from V and 6 bases from J, the junction kept 4 bases outside the gene matches. CDR3 coding DNA: TGTGCCAGTAGTATCGGGACAGGGGCCCCCGGGGAGCTGTTTTTT. Translating it yields CASSIGTGAPGELFF.

This chain connects TRBV9 to TRBJ1-2, with TRBD1 as a possible D gene (6 bases). Trimming shortened V by 2 bases and J by 5 bases, and 16 bases separated the two germline ends. This CDR3 region has 15 residues. The germline V gene encodes CDR1 SGDLS and CDR2 YYNGEE. The CDR3 here is CASSVSDSYPYGYTF. Written as DNA, the CDR3 is TGTGCCAGCAGCGTGTCGGACAGCTATCCGTATGGCTACACCTTC.

The CDR3 spells CAISVGGIGYEQYF. The CDR3 nucleotides are TGTGCCATCAGTGTGGGGGGGATCGGTTACGAGCAGTACTTC. The chain has TRBV10-3 and TRBJ2-5; 7 nucleotides line up with TRBD2. The closer fit of TRBJ2-7 to the DNA end suggests the J call may be wrong. Germline V gene sequence: CDR1 ENHRY, CDR2 SYGVKD. There are 14 residues in the CDR3.

This chain connects TRBV5-6 to TRBJ1-2, with a weak D call TRBD1 (5 bases). The CDR3 consists of 14 residues. V was pared by 4 bases and J by 4 bases, with 14 bases between. Germline V gives CDR1 SGHDT, CDR2 YYEEEE. The CDR3 loop reads CASSRGRGVYGYTF. CDR3 nucleotide sequence: TGTGCCAGCAGCAGAGGACGGGGGGTCTATGGCTACACCTTC.

The genes are TRBV7-5 and TRBJ1-5. TRBV7-5 is described as a pseudogene. This CDR3 has 13 residues. The CDR3 sequence is CARLLPGSQPQHF. DNA of the CDR3: TGTGCCAGACTCCTACCGGGATCTCAGCCCCAGCATTTT.

The V call is TRBV19, the J call TRBJ2-7, with 12 positions matching TRBD2. Trimming took 5 bases from V and 0 from J; bases not matched to a gene: 5. The germline gives CDR1 LNHDA, CDR2 SQIVND (reference sequence). The CDR3 covers 16 residues. CDR3 nucleotides: TGTGCCAGTAGTCCCAGGACTAGCGGGACCTCCTACGAGCAGTACTTC. It encodes CASSPRTSGTSYEQYF.

This clone appeared once. The gene calls are TRBV19 and TRBJ1-6; 7 bases match TRBD1. CDR3 length: 18 residues. The V and J ends lost 0 bases and 7 bases, in that order; junction bases with no gene match: 12. Germline assignment: CDR1 LNHDA and CDR2 SQIVND (reference sequence). The CDR3 coding sequence is TGTGCCAGTAGTATAGATCTATCAATACAGGGGAGCAATTCACCCCTCCACTTT. It yields the protein CASSIDLSIQGSNSPLHF.

V is TRBV7-2 and J is TRBJ2-3; 11 bases line up with TRBD1. Germline V lookup: CDR1 SGHTA, CDR2 FQGNSA. The CDR3 contains 14 residues. V gave up 5 bases and J gave up 4 bases; unmatched junction bases: 2. DNA for the CDR3: TGTGCCAGCAGCCAGGACAGGGGGCCAGATACGCAGTATTTT. Translating gives CASSQDRGPDTQYF.

V usage is TRBV28 and J usage is TRBJ2-7; 9 bases match TRBD2. The CDR3 has 15 residues. Per germline, CDR1 MDHEN and CDR2 SYDVKM. The V and J ends lost 3 bases and 7 bases, in that order; junction bases with no gene match: 10. Here the CDR3 reads CASSLGIAGAGEQYF. CDR3 in DNA: TGTGCCAGCAGTTTGGGGATAGCGGGAGCGGGGGAGCAGTACTTC.

The chain couples TRBV4-1 to TRBJ1-5; TRBD1 matches 7 bases. The germline gives CDR1 MGHRA, CDR2 YSYEKL. The ends lost 4 bases at V and 0 bases at J; junction bases unmatched: 6. The CDR3 spans 16 residues. CDR3 sequence (DNA): TGCGCCAGCAGCCGGACAGGAGACTATAGCAATCAGCCCCAGCATTTT. Protein: CASSRTGDYSNQPQHF.

The table lists this clone with a few counts. This chain connects TRBV29-1 to TRBJ1-3, with a tentative D call TRBD1 (5 bases). Germline CDR1 SQVTM, CDR2 ANQGSEA. There are 11 residues in the CDR3. This CDR3 is CGQGSGNTIYF. The CDR3 coding sequence is TGCGGGCAGGGCTCTGGAAACACCATATATTTT.

The V gene is TRBV7-2, the J gene TRBJ1-5; the D is unclear. V shed 1 base and J shed 0 bases, with 7 bases lying between them. CDR1 and CDR2 from the germline V gene are SGHTA and FQGNSA. This CDR3 comprises 15 residues. This CDR3 is CASSLEGVSNQPQHF. The CDR3 DNA follows: TGTGCCAGCAGCTTAGAGGGAGTTAGCAATCAGCCCCAGCATTTT.

The V gene is TRBV19, the J gene TRBJ1-2; D is unclear. This CDR3 contains 15 residues. Germline V CDR1 and CDR2: LNHDA, SQIVND (reference sequence). Trimming removed 2 bases at V and 0 bases at J, with 10 bases between. CDR3 loop: CASSIQLTTNYGYTF. Written as DNA, the CDR3 is TGTGCCAGTAGTATACAGCTAACTACTAACTATGGCTACACCTTC.

The chain joins TRBV6-1 to TRBJ2-7; TRBD1 agrees at 8 bases. CDR3 size: 15 residues. Germline V gene sequence: CDR1 MNHNS, CDR2 SASEGT. With 6 bases clipped from V and 3 bases from J, the junction kept 10 bases outside the gene matches. Here the CDR3 reads CASRVNWDRYYEQYF. CDR3 bases: TGTGCCAGCAGAGTTAATTGGGACAGGTACTACGAGCAGTACTTC.

This clone was observed a few times. This chain uses TRBV12-5 with TRBJ2-3, with a tentative D call TRBD1 (5 bases). Per germline, CDR1 LGHNT and CDR2 FRNRAP. V was shortened by 3 bases and J by 3 bases, with 10 bases between the two germline ends. This CDR3 region has 14 residues. This CDR3 is CASGFNGATDTQYF. The CDR3, as DNA: TGTGCTAGTGGTTTTAATGGGGCGACAGATACGCAGTATTTT.

The rearrangement links TRBV2 to TRBJ2-5; D call uncertain. CDR1 and CDR2 from the germline V gene are SNHLY and FYNNEI. The length of the CDR3 is 15 residues. Trimming removed 4 bases from V and 5 bases from J, with 17 bases in between. The CDR3: CASSAREAFRETQYF. CDR3 DNA sequence: TGTGCCAGCAGTGCCCGTGAGGCGTTTCGGGAGACCCAGTACTTC.

J is TRBJ2-5 and V is TRBV2, with a weak D call TRBD2 (6 bases). CDR1 and CDR2 from the germline V gene are SNHLY and FYNNEI. This CDR3 region has 14 residues. Trimming removed 0 bases from V and 4 bases from J, with 9 bases in between. The DNA of the CDR3 is TGTGCCAGCAGTGAAGCCTCACTAGCAGAGACCCAGTACTTC. The encoded protein is CASSEASLAETQYF.

V is TRBV5-1 and J is TRBJ1-2, with a weak D call TRBD1 (5 bases). Trimming removed 0 bases from V and 5 bases from J, with 14 bases in between. CDR3 size: 15 residues. Germline values: CDR1 SGHRS, CDR2 YFSETQ. CDR3 loop: CASSLETTAGYGYTF. CDR3 in DNA: TGCGCCAGCAGCTTGGAGACGACCGCAGGGTATGGCTACACCTTC. The entire variable domain, with the rest obtained from reference TRBV5-1 and TRBJ1-2, is as follows: KAGVTQTPRYLIKTRGQQVTLSCSPISGHRSVSWYQQTPGQGLQFLFEYFSETQRNKGNFPGRFSGRQFSNSRSEMNVSTLELGDSALYLCASSLETTAGYGYTFGSGTRLTVV.

V is TRBV7-9 and J is TRBJ1-5; perhaps TRBD1 as D (6 bases). V shed 5 bases and J shed 1 base, with 15 bases lying between them. The germline CDR1 and CDR2 sequences are SEHNR and FQNEAQ (reference sequence). The CDR3 consists of 16 residues. CDR3 in amino acids: CASSPGGGRSNQPQHF. The DNA for the CDR3 is TGTGCCAGCAGCCCCGGGGGGGGGCGAAGCAATCAGCCCCAGCATTTT. Combining the CDR3 with reference TRBV7-9 and TRBJ1-5 gives the whole variable domain DTGVSQNPRHKITKRGQNVTFRCDPISEHNRLYWYRQTLGQGPEFLTYFQNEAQLEKSRLLSDRFSAERPKGSFSTLEIQRTEQGDSAMYLCASSPGGGRSNQPQHFGDGTRLSIL.